This T cell receptor (beta chain) was documented in a study of neoadjuvant nivolumab and ipilimumab in lung cancer. General study results and limits: Blood richness before therapy tracked richness in tumors resected after neoadjuvant therapy. Resected tumors had greater TCR richness and clonality than uninvolved lung.

The V gene's germline CDR1 is SGHRS and CDR2 YFSETQ. Deletions cut 0 bases from V and 4 bases from J, with 7 bases between. This CDR3 is built from 13 residues. The protocol was immunoSEQ multiplex PCR, while the TCRdb copy is restricted to in-frame clones and leaves out a portion. The sample contains fewer than 40,000 clones, roughly 90% of which appear only once. As for this clone: What it binds is not known.

Here the sequenced sample was peripheral blood, taken after neoadjuvant nivolumab, alone or with ipilimumab, at or shortly before surgery. The sequence was collected from an adult with non-small cell lung cancer. This sequence joins TRBV5-1 and TRBJ1-1; maybe TRBD1 (5 bases). This CDR3 reads CASSLGGVTEAFF. CDR3 nucleotides: TGCGCCAGCAGCTTGGGGGGGGTCACTGAAGCTTTCTTT.